This entry concerns a single T cell receptor (beta chain). Its antigen is still unknown. The input lacks base qualities; no much larger clone sits a single base away. The CDR3 sequence holds 10 residues, the cysteine and phenylalanine included. Only CDR3 DNA remains: 30 bases, in frame from the first base. Trimming takes 7 bases from V and 9 bases from J, and the germline ends sit 7 bases apart. The immunoSEQ Assay, a bias-controlled multiplex PCR, was used to amplify TCRbeta CDR3 regions from genomic DNA. In the paper's pipeline: The number of nucleated cells in each sample was estimated from the amplification of reference gene primers within the assay. To quantify the absolute abundance of each unique TCRbeta CDR3 rearrangement, sequence reads were collapsed and filtered. For each sample, productive Simpson clonality was calculated as the square root of Simpson's diversity index over productive rearrangements. TCRdb took over this immuneACCESS table, retaining in-frame rearrangements with V and J assigned. Such tables are incomplete; in checked studies, under half of the missing clones stem from an unresolved V gene, and the remainder is unexplained. V and J calls and clone size are those listed in that table; D and trimming were worked out from the DNA. The sample contains around 300,000 clones, about nine tenths of them found a single time. The ten largest account for 6.3% of the sample.

One collaborating source in Seattle enrolled patients while the patients were actively infected and followed the patients over time throughout the course of disease. The collaborating institutions used their own protocols to collect whole blood in K2EDTA tubes. Collaborator samples were shipped for TCRbeta analysis as frozen whole blood, isolated PBMCs, or DNA extracted from either sample type. The data are from a study of blood T cell repertoires in COVID-19 (dated by TCRdb to 2020 to 2022). Background for the entire study: Samples from collaborators originated in the United States, Italy and Spain and spanned both the acute and convalescent phases of COVID-19. The prospective study material was composed of cDNA or gDNA derived from T cells, B-cell-depleted T cells, or PBMCs. Subjects who had been exposed to COVID-19, were actively infected with it, or had recovered from it provided the deeply sampled blood TCRbeta repertoires that made up the dataset. A freely available public database, intended as a resource for researchers studying the immune response to SARS-CoV-2, is where the repertoires were released. The samples were drawn from the first 160 participants of the ongoing ImmuneRACE study and from 1,254 subjects provided by 6 global collaborators. Sample metadata almost always included a de-identified subject ID, COVID-19 status, age in years and sex. Where available, HLA class I and class II types were taken from metadata supplied by the sample provider and were not determined by assay-based typing. Results and caveats for the whole study, not just this receptor: The quantity of clinical and demographic metadata differed by source and by participant and was supplied without curation.

Sequenced input: peripheral blood. The chain is assembled from TRBV12-3 or TRBV12-4 and TRBJ2-1, and possibly TRBD2, on 5 matching bases. The sequence was obtained from a woman between 45 and 65 years old with COVID-19, enrolled during active disease. Here is the DNA: TGTGCCAGCAAAGGAGGTGAGCAGTTCTTC. This gives the protein CASKGGEQFF.